These 32 T cell receptor beta chains came from one sample sequenced in a study of blood T cell repertoires in COVID-19. Some clones are missing from TCRdb's copy, which holds only in-frame ones; the method was immunoSEQ multiplex PCR. Among some 100,000 clones listed, 80% to 90% were seen once. Sequencing was performed on peripheral blood. The source of these receptors is a human donor in a cohort sampled during active COVID-19.

The chain joins TRBV24-1 to TRBJ1-5; TRBD1 matches at 10 bases. The CDR3 runs to 17 residues. Germline CDR1 is KGHDR and CDR2 is SFDVKD. With V trimmed by 3 bases and J by 5 bases, 9 bases remained unmatched. The DNA of the CDR3 is TGTGCCACCAGTGATGATAGTGGGACAGGGGATTATCAGCCCCAGCATTTT. Encoded protein: CATSDDSGTGDYQPQHF.

The chain carries TRBV7-2 and TRBJ1-6; no clear D. The CDR3 contains 14 residues. The V gene lost 3 bases and the J gene lost 5 bases, with 8 bases spanning the gap. Germline V lookup: CDR1 SGHTA, CDR2 FQGNSA. The CDR3 is CASSFRYHNSPLHF. CDR3 sequence (DNA): TGTGCCAGCAGCTTCAGATATCATAATTCACCCCTCCACTTT.

V is TRBV6-5 and J is TRBJ1-5; D possibly corresponds to TRBD1 (6 bases). V was pared by 4 bases and J by 2 bases, with 15 bases between. The CDR3 is made up of 16 amino acids. Germline values: CDR1 MNHEY, CDR2 SVGAGI. This CDR3 is CASSSQGIIGNQPQHF. Written as DNA, the CDR3 is TGTGCCAGCAGTTCACAGGGCATCATTGGCAATCAGCCCCAGCATTTT.

The chain is built from TRBV2 and TRBJ1-6, with D possibly being TRBD1 (6 bases). This CDR3 is built from 14 residues. The germline V gene encodes CDR1 SNHLY and CDR2 FYNNEI. Trimming took off 10 bases at V and 5 bases at J, with 15 bases between the two ends. The CDR3 nucleotides read TGTGCCACCGGGAGGACAGCTAATAATTCACCCCTCCACTTT. Protein: CATGRTANNSPLHF.

The chain has TRBV25-1 and TRBJ1-1; a weak D match, TRBD1 (6 bases). Per germline, CDR1 MGHDK and CDR2 SYGVNS. The CDR3 has 14 residues. Trimming removed 2 bases at V and 1 base at J, with 8 bases between. CDR3 DNA: TGTGCCAGCAGTGAACTGACAGGGAACACTGAAGCTTTCTTT. It is translated as CASSELTGNTEAFF.

DNA for the CDR3: TGTGCCAGCAGTTTATGGAGCAGTGATGGTACTGAAGCTTTCTTT. Residues: CASSLWSSDGTEAFF. The rearrangement uses TRBV27 and TRBJ1-1, with D uncertain. The CDR3 has 15 residues. Germline CDR1 reads MNHEY; CDR2 reads SMNVEV (reference sequence). V was pared by 1 base and J by 5 bases, with 14 bases between.

The gene calls are TRBV2 and TRBJ2-1, with 9 bases lining up with TRBD2. Germline CDR1 SNHLY, CDR2 FYNNEI. The CDR3 extends over 15 amino acids. J gave up 9 bases and V 3 bases, and 9 bases lay outside the gene matches. The CDR3 DNA reads TGTGCCAGCAGTGACTCGGCGGGGGGGGCTGGTGAGCAGTTCTTC. It yields the protein CASSDSAGGAGEQFF.

The J gene is TRBJ1-2, the V gene TRBV30; D may be TRBD1 (6 bases). Germline V CDR1 and CDR2: GTSNPN, SVGIG (reference sequence). V was shortened by 3 bases and J by 2 bases, with 19 bases between the two germline ends. The CDR3 consists of 16 residues. The DNA for the CDR3 is TGTGCCTGGAGACAATGGGACCTTAGGGGGAACTATGGCTACACCTTC. Protein: CAWRQWDLRGNYGYTF. The whole variable domain, remainder taken from reference TRBV30 and TRBJ1-2, is SQTIHQWPATLVQPVGSPLSLECTVEGTSNPNLYWYRQAAGRGLQLLFYSVGIGQISSEVPQNLSASRPQDRQFILSSKKLLLSDSGFYLCAWRQWDLRGNYGYTFGSGTRLTVV.

The chain joins TRBV7-2 to TRBJ2-2, with D possibly matching TRBD2 (7 bases). Germline CDR1 and CDR2: SGHTA and FQGNSA. The CDR3 contains 16 residues. V was trimmed by 6 bases and J by 1 base, leaving 15 bases between them. The CDR3 DNA is TGTGCCAGCAGTAAGAGGGGGGGACTGAACACCGGGGAGCTGTTTTTT. It specifies CASSKRGGLNTGELFF.

V gene TRBV9 combines with J gene TRBJ2-3; D is possibly TRBD2 (7 bases). Germline CDR1 is SGDLS and CDR2 is YYNGEE. This CDR3 has 14 amino acids. V shed 6 bases and J shed 0 bases, with 11 bases lying between them. In DNA, the CDR3 is TGTGCCAGCAAGGGGGGGCTAAGCACAGATACGCAGTATTTT. Translating gives CASKGGLSTDTQYF.

A few counts support this clone. The chain combines TRBV30 with TRBJ1-2; 8 positions match TRBD1. Germline CDR1 GTSNPN, CDR2 SVGIG (reference sequence). With 1 base clipped from V and 3 bases from J, the junction kept 7 bases outside the gene matches. This CDR3 is 15 amino acids long. In DNA, the CDR3 is TGTGCCTGGAGTGCTTACAGGGGGGAACACTATGGCTACACCTTC. This gives the protein CAWSAYRGEHYGYTF.

V is TRBV6-5 and J is TRBJ1-4; TRBD1 might be the D (5 bases). V lost 6 bases, J lost 3 bases, and 11 bases lay in between. CDR1 and CDR2 from the germline V gene are MNHEY and SVGAGI. The CDR3 loop spans 14 amino acids. CDR3 in amino acids: CASRRQSPNEKLFF. DNA for the CDR3: TGTGCCAGCAGAAGACAGAGCCCTAATGAAAAACTGTTTTTT.

This chain links TRBV12-5 with TRBJ2-2; D may be TRBD2 (6 bases). Germline V gene data show CDR1 as LGHNT and CDR2 as FRNRAP. The length of the CDR3 is 16 residues. V lost 7 bases, J lost 4 bases, and 19 bases lay in between. CDR3 DNA sequence: TGTGCTAGTGTCACGGACGGGGGTAGGCTCACCGGGGAGCTGTTTTTT. Translating it yields CASVTDGGRLTGELFF.

The chain combines TRBV7-9 with TRBJ1-6; possible D gene TRBD1, 6 bases. CDR3 length equals 17 residues. Germline lookup yields CDR1 SEHNR and CDR2 FQNEAQ (reference sequence). The V end was cut by 5 bases, the J end by 3 bases, with 17 bases between. This CDR3 reads CASSPGTPTSYNSPLHF. In nucleotides, the CDR3 is TGTGCCAGCAGCCCTGGGACACCGACCAGCTATAATTCACCCCTCCACTTT.

The gene calls are TRBV15 and TRBJ2-3; perhaps TRBD1 as D (6 bases). V lost 0 bases and J 5 bases, leaving 18 bases between the germline ends. This CDR3 is 17 amino acids long. Germline V CDR1 and CDR2: LNHNV, YYDKDF (reference sequence). CDR3 DNA: TGTGCCACCAGCAGAGACGGTGGGACAAGTTCCCGAGATACGCAGTATTTT. Its translation is CATSRDGGTSSRDTQYF.

The chain is built from TRBV18 and TRBJ1-6, with 9 bases that match TRBD1. The CDR3 totals 16 residues. In germline, CDR1 is KGHSH, CDR2 LQKENI. V gave up 3 bases and J gave up 10 bases; unmatched junction bases: 10. The CDR3 spells CASSPGTGWQESPLHF. The CDR3 nucleotides are TGTGCCAGCTCACCGGGGACAGGGTGGCAGGAGTCACCCCTCCACTTT. The whole variable domain, filled in from reference TRBV18 and TRBJ1-6, reads NAGVMQNPRHLVRRRGQEARLRCSPMKGHSHVYWYRQLPEEGLKFMVYLQKENIIDESGMPKERFSAEFPKEGPSILRIQQVVRGDSAAYFCASSPGTGWQESPLHFGNGTRLTVT.

This clone has more than one count but fewer than ten. The chain joins TRBV11-3 to TRBJ2-1; the D gene is possibly TRBD1 (5 bases). CDR1 is SGHNT, CDR2 YENEEA, per germline. The CDR3 sequence is 17 residues long. The V and J ends lost 0 bases and 0 bases respectively, with 12 bases between them. The CDR3 protein is CASSLDLSQGSYNEQFF. Here the CDR3 DNA reads TGTGCCAGCAGCTTAGATTTATCCCAGGGCTCCTACAATGAGCAGTTCTTC.

The genes are TRBV10-3 and TRBJ2-1, with 8 bases matching TRBD1. V shed 2 bases and J 8 bases; nucleotides not matched to a gene: 8. Germline V gene lookup returns CDR1 ENHRY and CDR2 SYGVKD. The CDR3 is 15 amino acids. CDR3 sequence: CAISEGDRGGYEQFF. The CDR3 DNA is TGTGCCATCAGTGAGGGCGACAGGGGCGGGTATGAGCAGTTCTTC.

The rearrangement joins TRBV6-2 or TRBV6-3 to TRBJ1-4; 8 nucleotides align to TRBD1. Germline V CDR1 and CDR2: MNHEY, SVGEGT. This CDR3 spans 19 amino acids. After removal of 5 bases from V and 3 bases from J, the junction contained 17 bases not matched to a gene. CDR3 sequence: CASSPPGQNTGGPNEKLFF. In nucleotides, the CDR3 is TGTGCCAGCAGTCCGCCGGGACAAAACACAGGGGGGCCTAATGAAAAACTGTTTTTT.

The chain combines TRBV9 with TRBJ2-3; 14 nucleotides match TRBD2. The germline CDR1 and CDR2 sequences are SGDLS and YYNGEE. J gave up 2 bases and V 0 bases, and 11 bases lay outside the gene matches. There are 20 residues in the CDR3. CDR3 DNA: TGTGCCAGCAGCGTAGCTCCGACTAGCGGGGGGGCCTTCTACACAGATACGCAGTATTTT. It codes for CASSVAPTSGGAFYTDTQYF.

Concerning this clone: Additional DNA sequences in this sample encode the identical CDR3. The J gene is TRBJ1-4, the V gene TRBV18; 10 bases match TRBD1. Germline assignment: CDR1 KGHSH and CDR2 LQKENI. Unmatched junction bases numbered 0, after V lost 3 bases and J lost 8 bases. The CDR3 is made up of 13 amino acids. Here the CDR3 reads CASSPGQGEKLFF. CDR3 nucleotide sequence: TGTGCCAGCTCACCGGGACAGGGGGAAAAACTGTTTTTT.

The chain carries TRBV7-2 and TRBJ2-7; possibly TRBD2 for D (5 bases). Trimming pared 5 bases from V and 6 bases from J, leaving 20 bases between. The germline V gene has CDR1 SGHTA and CDR2 FQGNSA. This CDR3 has 15 residues. This CDR3 reads CASSPPDWRLGEQYF. CDR3 DNA: TGTGCCAGCAGCCCTCCGGACTGGAGGTTGGGCGAGCAGTACTTC.

The chain recombines TRBV2 with TRBJ1-6; D possibly corresponds to TRBD1 (6 bases). The CDR3 runs 14 residues. Trimming stripped 4 bases from V and 5 bases from J, with 9 bases between. Germline CDR1 and CDR2: SNHLY and FYNNEI. The CDR3 nucleotides are TGTGCCAGCAGTGTGGCAGGGGATAATTCACCCCTCCACTTT. Amino acid sequence: CASSVAGDNSPLHF.

The rearrangement joins TRBV5-6 to TRBJ1-6; D gene uncertain. The germline V gene has CDR1 SGHDT and CDR2 YYEEEE. This CDR3 contains 16 residues. Trimming took 1 base from V and 9 from J, leaving 17 bases between them. CDR3 nucleotides: TGTGCCAGCAGCTTGAGACGAACATTAGCGAGTTCACCCCTCCACTTT. Translation: CASSLRRTLASSPLHF.

The genes are TRBV7-6 and TRBJ2-5, with TRBD1 matching 9 bases. V was pared by 5 bases and J by 4 bases, with 8 bases of the junction left unmatched. The CDR3 sequence is 15 residues long. CDR1 is SGHVS, CDR2 FNYEAQ, per germline. CDR3 bases: TGTGCCAGCAGCGGAGGGACAGGGAATTTAGAGACCCAGTACTTC. The encoded protein is CASSGGTGNLETQYF. Full variable domain (rest looked up from reference TRBV7-6 and TRBJ2-5): GAGVSQSPRYKVTKRGQDVALRCDPISGHVSLYWYRQALGQGPEFLTYFNYEAQQDKSGLPNDRFSAERPEGSISTLTIQRTEQRDSAMYRCASSGGTGNLETQYFGPGTRLLVL.

This sequence joins TRBV28 and TRBJ1-2; D remains ambiguous. Germline V gene sequence: CDR1 MDHEN, CDR2 SYDVKM. V was pared by 3 bases and J by 7 bases, with 12 bases between. This CDR3 has 13 residues. CDR3 sequence (DNA): TGTGCCAGCAGTTTCCCAAATAGTCGTGGCTACACCTTC. Its protein product is CASSFPNSRGYTF.

The rearrangement uses TRBV9 and TRBJ1-3; D might be TRBD1 (6 bases). CDR1 SGDLS and CDR2 YYNGEE come from the germline V gene. Trimming left V 2 bases short and J 2 bases short, with 14 bases between. The CDR3 loop spans 16 amino acids. Here the CDR3 DNA reads TGTGCCAGCAGCGTTCAACCTAACAGGGCTGGAAACACCATATATTTT. Translated, it gives CASSVQPNRAGNTIYF.

The V gene is TRBV2, the J gene TRBJ1-5; D is uncertain. The germline V and J ends were trimmed by 6 bases and 6 bases, with 12 bases remaining between them. The CDR3 extends over 13 amino acids. Germline values: CDR1 SNHLY, CDR2 FYNNEI. CDR3 region: CASSATELQPQHF. CDR3 DNA sequence: TGTGCCAGCAGCGCCACAGAACTTCAGCCCCAGCATTTT.

The J gene is TRBJ1-3, the V gene TRBV9, with 7 bases matching TRBD1. The CDR3 spans 16 residues. V shed 3 bases and J 0 bases; nucleotides not matched to a gene: 6. CDR1 is SGDLS and CDR2 is YYNGEE in the germline V gene. The CDR3 DNA sequence: TGTGCCAGCAGCGGGACGACAGGGAGCTCTGGAAACACCATATATTTT. Amino acids: CASSGTTGSSGNTIYF.

The chain combines TRBV6-2 or TRBV6-3 with TRBJ1-1, with a tentative D call TRBD1 (6 bases). Germline V CDR1 and CDR2: MNHEY, SVGEGT. Trimming cost V 0 bases and J 1 base, with 12 bases left between them. CDR3 length equals 16 residues. This chain's CDR3 is CASSYSPPGQNTEAFF. The CDR3 DNA sequence: TGTGCCAGCAGTTACTCGCCCCCGGGACAGAACACTGAAGCTTTCTTT.

The rearrangement uses TRBV5-1 and TRBJ1-1, with TRBD1 matching 10 bases. The CDR3 is 16 residues long. Germline trimming cut 4 bases from V and 1 base from J; bases unmatched to any gene: 7. CDR1 SGHRS and CDR2 YFSETQ come from the germline V gene. The CDR3: CASSLRQGATNTEAFF. The CDR3 nucleotides are TGCGCCAGCAGCCTCAGACAGGGGGCGACGAACACTGAAGCTTTCTTT.

The chain has TRBV5-6 and TRBJ1-6; possibly TRBD1 for D (6 bases). The germline V and J ends were trimmed by 4 bases and 7 bases, with 15 bases remaining between them. The CDR3 length is 15 residues. From germline, CDR1 is SGHDT and CDR2 YYEEEE. CDR3: CASSGNRVRNSPLHF. As DNA, the CDR3 is TGTGCCAGCAGCGGTAACAGGGTCAGGAATTCACCCCTCCACTTT.